This TCR beta chain was retrieved from a study of T cells in Graves' hyperthyroidism and ophthalmopathy (dated 2019 in TCRdb). With respect to the entire study: Peripheral blood samples were taken at the time of initial diagnosis, prior to any treatment. A discovery cohort of approximately 97 patients, roughly 45 with Graves' ophthalmopathy and 55 to 60 with stable Graves' hyperthyroidism, was used to find distinguishing TCR V-J signatures. Prospective prediction of ophthalmopathy was tested in an independent validation cohort of fewer than 20 hyperthyroidism patients and around 16 patients who later progressed to ophthalmopathy. The roughly 91 discovery patients were randomly divided into training and test sets at a 7:3 ratio. Thyroid tissue and blood T-cell repertoires from roughly 6 Graves' hyperthyroidism patients were also compared in the study. After sampling, hyperthyroidism patients received methimazole starting at 30 mg daily, and ophthalmopathy patients received high-dose intravenous methylprednisolone. TCR Vbeta CDR3 sequencing of around 130 peripheral blood samples (over 40 ophthalmopathy, roughly 72 hyperthyroidism and some 17 progressor patients) is reported in the paper.

The germline V gene (reference sequence) yields WNHNN for CDR1 and SYGVQD for CDR2. The CDR3, from cysteine to phenylalanine, totals 13 residues. The retained sequence is limited to the CDR3, 39 bases, with the frame set at the first base. The V and J ends are trimmed by 2 bases and 2 bases, leaving 5 bases between them. This clonotype has more than one count but fewer than ten. The clone's antigen remains unknown. The input lacks base qualities; no much larger clone sits a single base away. In the ophthalmopathy patients, disease was moderately to severely active, with a Clinical Activity Score of 3 or more, a NOSPECS grade of 4 or more, and a duration of less than 3 months. Exclusion was applied to patients with uncontrolled infections, other autoimmune diseases, pregnancy or lactation. Diagnoses were established on the basis of clinical symptoms, serum thyroxine and TRAb, thyroid ultrasound, and orbital computed tomography. Ficoll-Paque density gradient centrifugation was used to isolate PBMCs from about 9.4 ml of fresh peripheral blood. Trizol reagent was used to extract total RNA, and RNA quality was then checked on an Agilent 2100 Bioanalyzer.

Paper-wide results and their limitations: During validation, the model predicted progression to ophthalmopathy a median of approximately 6 months ahead of onset, with approximately 70% sensitivity and 72.22% specificity. Most expanded thyroid clonotypes (frequency above 0.001) were also detected in blood, suggesting blood repertoires may reflect thyroid immune responses. A 13 V-J signature model separated ophthalmopathy from stable hyperthyroidism, with approximately 87% sensitivity and about 81% specificity in cross-validation and 80%/75% in testing. Sample size was not statistically predetermined, and investigators were not blinded to group allocation.

The TCR beta CDR3 regions were amplified from the RNA transcripts. A first-round RT-PCR of the TCR CDR3 used the HTBI primer set with the Qiagen OneStep RT-PCR kit. The libraries were constructed in a second round of multiplex PCR and then size-selected and purified. Paired-end sequencing of the libraries was performed with 100 bp reads on an Illumina HiSeq2000. Per the source publication's procedure: Raw data were processed with SOAPnuke, discarding reads with adapters, uncalled bases, mean Phred below 15, or no exact constant-primer or identifier match. High-quality paired reads were merged with COPE v1.2.5, and unique nucleotide sequences were defined as clonotypes. MiTCR v1.1 was used to align clonotypes to the IMGT TRBV, TRBD and TRBJ reference segments. Only V-J combinations with frequency above 0.0001, covering about 99% of repertoires, were analysed. The TCS score was defined as the ratio of F50 (clonal expansion) to E x V (chaos), calculated using BLOSUM62-based TCRdist between CDR3 peptides within each V-J. Welch's t-statistics and random forest reduced several hundred V-J features to about 13, which were used in a naive Bayes classifier (R e1071). TCRdb passed the public sequencing reads through fastp at Q25 and MiXCR, retaining productive beta sequences. For every CDR3 protein sequence, its rows merge into one entry that carries the most common genes and DNA. The V and J calls follow TCRdb's processing rather than the paper's. The sample table holds approximately 350,000 distinct CDR3 sequences, of which approximately 14% were seen once. Jointly, the top ten make up around 20% of the sample.

The source is a woman in her sixties or seventies with Graves' ophthalmopathy. The chain joins TRBV10-1 to TRBJ2-3; the D gene cannot be named for sure. Source material: blood. The CDR3 in this case is CASSEDNTDTQYF. The sequenced DNA: TGCGCCAGCAGTGAGGACAACACAGATACGCAGTATTTT.